The 22 T cell receptor beta chains given below trace back to one sample, sequenced in a study of blood T cell repertoires in COVID-19. Here immunoSEQ multiplex PCR was the method, and the copy in TCRdb shows in-frame clones only, minus some. The sample has about 170,000 clones; roughly 89% are singletons. The material sequenced was peripheral blood. The receptor set was obtained from a man between 18 and 35 years old with active or convalescent COVID-19.

The chain uses TRBV5-6 and TRBJ1-1, with D hard to call. Germline CDR1 reads SGHDT; CDR2 reads YYEEEE. Deletions cut 1 base from V and 2 bases from J, with 6 bases between. The CDR3 is 13 amino acids. This chain's CDR3 is CASSLYSNTEAFF. In nucleotides, the CDR3 is TGTGCCAGCAGCTTGTACAGCAACACTGAAGCTTTCTTT.

This clone was counted a few times. The chain couples TRBV19 to TRBJ2-3; the match to TRBD1 covers 8 bases. V dropped 6 bases and J dropped 4; count of bases not matched to a gene: 6. This CDR3 contains 14 residues. The germline V gene encodes CDR1 LNHDA and CDR2 SQIVND (reference sequence). The DNA for the CDR3 is TGTGCCAGTAGGGAGGGACAGGCAGCAGATACGCAGTATTTT. Its translation is CASREGQAADTQYF.

This clone was seen a single time. The CDR3 sequence: CASTEGQPNSPLHF. The CDR3 nucleotides read TGTGCCAGCACCGAGGGACAACCAAATTCACCCCTCCACTTT. This sequence joins TRBV9 and TRBJ1-6; D is perhaps TRBD1 (6 bases). Germline assignment: CDR1 SGDLS and CDR2 YYNGEE. The CDR3 is made up of 14 amino acids. The germline V and J ends were trimmed by 6 bases and 7 bases, with 14 bases remaining between them.

The chain links TRBV20-1 to TRBJ2-1; tentatively, D is TRBD1 (6 bases). V gave up 6 bases and J gave up 8 bases, with 11 bases separating them. The germline V gene has CDR1 DFQATT and CDR2 SNEGSKA (reference sequence). The CDR3 is 11 amino acids. Here the CDR3 DNA reads TGCAGTGCCTGGGACAAGTATGAGCAGTTCTTC. Amino acids: CSAWDKYEQFF.

The chain recombines TRBV21-1 with TRBJ2-3; the D call in the table, TRBD1, was not verified against the DNA. TRBV21-1 is a listed pseudogene. The CDR3 has 16 residues. The CDR3 spells CASSKVCQGCTDTQYF. CDR3 nucleotides: TGTGCCAGCAGCAAAGTGTGCCAGGGATGCACAGATACGCAGTATTTT.

The chain uses TRBV13 and TRBJ1-1; TRBD1 might be the D (5 bases). The CDR3 spans 14 residues. Trimming removed 5 bases at V and 0 bases at J, with 10 bases between. Germline CDR1 reads PRHDT; CDR2 reads FYEKMQ (reference sequence). CDR3 region: CASSPEGLNTEAFF. The CDR3 region has the DNA TGTGCCAGCAGCCCGGAGGGGCTGAACACTGAAGCTTTCTTT.

V gene TRBV5-5 combines with J gene TRBJ1-2; 8 bases line up with TRBD1. The CDR3 has 14 amino acids. The J segment lost 4 bases and the V segment lost 5 bases, leaving 7 bases of the junction unmatched. Per germline, CDR1 SGHKS and CDR2 YYEKEE (reference sequence). The CDR3 reads CASRADDRGYGYTF. The CDR3 DNA reads TGTGCCAGCAGGGCGGACGACAGGGGCTATGGCTACACCTTC.

V gene TRBV28 combines with J gene TRBJ1-1; D gene unclear. Trimming cost V 1 base and J 0 bases, with 6 bases left between them. The CDR3 covers 14 residues. Germline CDR1 MDHEN, CDR2 SYDVKM. The CDR3 DNA follows: TGTGCCAGCAGTTTATCAGTGATGAACACTGAAGCTTTCTTT. Translation gives CASSLSVMNTEAFF.

The chain links TRBV5-1 to TRBJ2-2; maybe TRBD1 (6 bases). Per the germline V gene, CDR1 is SGHRS and CDR2 is YFSETQ. The V end was cut by 7 bases, the J end by 0 bases, with 16 bases between. There are 16 residues in the CDR3. As DNA, the CDR3 is TGCGCCAGCGGGTCGCCACAGGGACCGAACACCGGGGAGCTGTTTTTT. Its protein product is CASGSPQGPNTGELFF. Variable domain in full (rest from reference TRBV5-1 and TRBJ2-2): KAGVTQTPRYLIKTRGQQVTLSCSPISGHRSVSWYQQTPGQGLQFLFEYFSETQRNKGNFPGRFSGRQFSNSRSEMNVSTLELGDSALYLCASGSPQGPNTGELFFGEGSRLTVL.

V and J are TRBV3-1 (or the pseudogene TRBV3-2) and TRBJ2-1; TRBD1 is a possible D gene (5 bases). CDR3 length: 15 residues. Looked up from germline, CDR1 is LGHDT and CDR2 is YNNKEL (reference sequence). V was trimmed by 0 bases and J by 8 bases, leaving 14 bases between them. The DNA of the CDR3 is TGTGCCAGCAGCCAAGACAGGGTGGCTACCTATGAGCAGTTCTTC. It encodes CASSQDRVATYEQFF.

The sample holds one count of this clone. The J gene is TRBJ2-2, the V gene TRBV10-3, with 8 bases fitting TRBD1. Germline CDR1 reads ENHRY; CDR2 reads SYGVKD. The CDR3 has 15 amino acids. V lost 6 bases and J lost 1; bases outside the gene matches: 4. CDR3 region: CAIRSTGGNTGELFF. DNA for the CDR3: TGTGCCATCAGAAGTACAGGGGGGAACACCGGGGAGCTGTTTTTT.

The V and J genes are TRBV18 and TRBJ2-1; D remains unclear. The CDR3 extends over 15 amino acids. Trimming left V 4 bases short and J 8 bases short, with 18 bases between. CDR1 is KGHSH and CDR2 is LQKENI in the germline V gene. The CDR3 nucleotides read TGTGCCAGCTCACGGTCAGTTTCGGAGTTCGATGAGCAGTTCTTC. Translating it yields CASSRSVSEFDEQFF.

The genes are TRBV19 and TRBJ1-1; D is ambiguous. Trimming took 3 bases from V and 5 from J, leaving 19 bases between them. The CDR3 has 16 amino acids. Germline V gives CDR1 LNHDA, CDR2 SQIVND (reference sequence). The CDR3 reads CASSMPLGLARTEAFF. As DNA, the CDR3 is TGTGCCAGTAGTATGCCCTTAGGACTCGCGAGGACTGAAGCTTTCTTT. Variable domain in full (rest from reference TRBV19 and TRBJ1-1): DGGITQSPKYLFRKEGQNVTLSCEQNLNHDAMYWYRQDPGQGLRLIYYSQIVNDFQKGDIAEGYSVSREKKESFPLTVTSAQKNPTAFYLCASSMPLGLARTEAFFGQGTRLTVV.

This clone was recorded a few times. The V and J genes are TRBV7-8 and TRBJ2-7; maybe TRBD1 (5 bases). This CDR3 comprises 16 residues. V lost 0 bases, J lost 3 bases, and 15 bases lay in between. CDR1 SGHVS and CDR2 FQNEAQ come from the germline V gene. The CDR3 DNA reads TGTGCCAGCAGCTTAGCTACAGGCCCCGGTGGCTACGAGCAGTACGTC. Its protein is CASSLATGPGGYEQYV.

The V call is TRBV9, the J call TRBJ2-5, with 14 bases fitting TRBD2. J gave up 5 bases and V 3 bases, and 9 bases lay outside the gene matches. This CDR3 region has 17 residues. From germline, CDR1 is SGDLS and CDR2 YYNGEE. CDR3 loop: CASSGRPGLAGVETQYF. CDR3 coding DNA: TGTGCCAGCAGCGGAAGGCCGGGACTAGCGGGAGTTGAGACCCAGTACTTC.

This chain links TRBV7-6 with TRBJ2-5; 8 bases line up with TRBD2. V lost 5 bases to trimming and J lost 5 bases; unmatched junction nucleotides: 13. Germline values: CDR1 SGHVS, CDR2 FNYEAQ. This CDR3 spans 16 amino acids. CDR3 bases: TGTGCCAGCAGCACCCGACGGGTCGGGAGGGAGGAGACCCAGTACTTC. This codes for CASSTRRVGREETQYF. Combining the CDR3 with reference TRBV7-6 and TRBJ2-5 gives the whole variable domain GAGVSQSPRYKVTKRGQDVALRCDPISGHVSLYWYRQALGQGPEFLTYFNYEAQQDKSGLPNDRFSAERPEGSISTLTIQRTEQRDSAMYRCASSTRRVGREETQYFGPGTRLLVL.

The J gene is TRBJ1-2, the V gene TRBV28; possible D gene TRBD1, 5 bases. CDR1 is MDHEN and CDR2 is SYDVKM in the germline V gene. The V end lost 3 bases, the J end lost 2 bases, and 10 bases lay between the germline ends. The CDR3 is made up of 14 amino acids. CDR3 bases: TGTGCCAGCAGTTTTCGGGGGTGGAACTATGGCTACACCTTC. Its protein product is CASSFRGWNYGYTF.

The sample holds one count of this clone. The chain has TRBV5-1 and TRBJ2-1, with TRBD2 matching over 10 bases. Looked up from germline, CDR1 is SGHRS and CDR2 is YFSETQ. V dropped 3 bases and J dropped 4; count of bases not matched to a gene: 7. The CDR3 extends over 16 amino acids. The DNA for the CDR3 is TGCGCCAGCAGCTCTTCGGGACTAGCGCTTTACAATGAGCAGTTCTTC. Translation gives CASSSSGLALYNEQFF. The full variable domain, completed using reference TRBV5-1 and TRBJ2-1, is KAGVTQTPRYLIKTRGQQVTLSCSPISGHRSVSWYQQTPGQGLQFLFEYFSETQRNKGNFPGRFSGRQFSNSRSEMNVSTLELGDSALYLCASSSSGLALYNEQFFGPGTRLTVL.

V is TRBV9 and J is TRBJ2-3; D gene ambiguous. V was clipped by 0 bases and J by 3 bases, with 5 bases between them. CDR1 and CDR2 from the germline V gene are SGDLS and YYNGEE. The CDR3 extends over 13 amino acids. This chain's CDR3 is CASSVGATDTQYF. CDR3 coding DNA: TGTGCCAGCAGCGTAGGGGCGACAGATACGCAGTATTTT.

V and J are TRBV18 and TRBJ1-2; D perhaps matches TRBD1 (5 bases). V lost 3 bases and J 6 bases, leaving 11 bases between the germline ends. CDR1 is KGHSH and CDR2 is LQKENI in the germline V gene. The CDR3 sequence is 13 residues long. This CDR3 reads CASSPRPGDGYTF. The CDR3 nucleotides are TGTGCCAGCTCACCCCGGCCGGGGGATGGCTACACCTTC.

This rearrangement joins TRBV25-1 to TRBJ2-5; D may be TRBD2 (5 bases). The V gene's germline CDR1 is MGHDK and CDR2 SYGVNS. Trimming removed 7 bases from V and 7 bases from J, with 16 bases in between. CDR3 length equals 13 residues. The CDR3 DNA follows: TGTGCCAGCAACGTGGCGGGCCCGGGGACCCAGTACTTC. This gives the protein CASNVAGPGTQYF. Based on the CDR3 plus reference TRBV25-1 and TRBJ2-5, the full variable domain is EADIYQTPRYLVIGTGKKITLECSQTMGHDKMYWYQQDPGMELHLIHYSYGVNSTEKGDLSSESTVSRIRTEHFPLTLESARPSHTSQYLCASNVAGPGTQYFGPGTRLLVL.

The chain combines TRBV10-3 with TRBJ2-7; no clear D. The germline CDR1 and CDR2 sequences are ENHRY and SYGVKD. The CDR3 has 13 residues. Trimming cost V 6 bases and J 1 base, with 10 bases left between them. Here the CDR3 DNA reads TGTGCCATCAGCTCGGCCAGGTCCTACGAGCAGTACGTC. Translation gives CAISSARSYEQYV.